These 12 T cell receptor beta chains came from one sample sequenced in a study of T cell responses to AZD1222 COVID-19 vaccine. Measured with immunoSEQ multiplex PCR; TCRdb has only the in-frame clones, and not every one. The data contain roughly 180,000 clones, about nine tenths of them singletons. Sequencing was performed on peripheral blood, taken on day 0 of AZD1222 vaccination. These receptors originate from an adult in good health.

The chain has TRBV29-1 and TRBJ2-4; 8 nucleotides match TRBD1. This CDR3 comprises 13 residues. CDR1 and CDR2 from the germline V gene are SQVTM and ANQGSEA. V dropped 4 bases and J dropped 8; count of bases not matched to a gene: 7. The CDR3 here is CSVGQGRGDIQYF. The CDR3 DNA is TGCAGCGTTGGACAGGGGAGAGGGGACATTCAGTACTTC.

The chain is built from TRBV20-1 and TRBJ1-1; D not resolved. Trimming pared 3 bases from V and 4 bases from J, leaving 15 bases between. The CDR3 runs 14 residues. CDR1 and CDR2 (germline): DFQATT, SNEGSKA (reference sequence). The CDR3 nucleotides are TGCAGTGCTAGTATCGGAGCGTGGGGCACTGAAGCTTTCTTT. Amino acid sequence: CSASIGAWGTEAFF.

The chain joins TRBV29-1 to TRBJ2-7, with D possibly being TRBD1 (6 bases). CDR3 length equals 13 residues. Germline V lookup: CDR1 SQVTM, CDR2 ANQGSEA. Trimming took 7 bases from V and 6 from J, leaving 19 bases between them. Written as DNA, the CDR3 is TGCAGCGCTACCTCGACAGGACGCGGCGAGCAGTACTTC. The encoded protein is CSATSTGRGEQYF.

This chain uses TRBV19 with TRBJ2-7; 9 bases match TRBD1. Germline CDR1 reads LNHDA; CDR2 reads SQIVND (reference sequence). This CDR3 spans 14 amino acids. J was trimmed by 3 bases and V by 3 bases; bases with no gene match: 3. The CDR3 nucleotides are TGTGCCAGTAGTATGGGACAGGGCTACTACGAGCAGTACTTC. The encoded protein is CASSMGQGYYEQYF. Full variable domain (missing parts from reference TRBV19 and TRBJ2-7): DGGITQSPKYLFRKEGQNVTLSCEQNLNHDAMYWYRQDPGQGLRLIYYSQIVNDFQKGDIAEGYSVSREKKESFPLTVTSAQKNPTAFYLCASSMGQGYYEQYFGPGTRLTVT.

The J gene is TRBJ2-7, the V gene TRBV5-1, with D tentatively TRBD2 (7 bases). V lost 3 bases, J lost 6 bases, and 19 bases lay in between. The CDR3 consists of 15 residues. Germline V gene sequence: CDR1 SGHRS, CDR2 YFSETQ. In DNA form, the CDR3 reads TGCGCCAGCAGCTGGGGGGGCGATAGAGGGGCCGAGCAGTACTTC. It translates to CASSWGGDRGAEQYF.

The chain recombines TRBV19 with TRBJ1-1; TRBD1 matches at 10 bases. The CDR3 covers 17 residues. J gave up 4 bases and V 8 bases, and 16 bases lay outside the gene matches. Germline-derived CDR1 and CDR2 are LNHDA and SQIVND (reference sequence). CDR3 nucleotide sequence: TGTGCCAGTGGAATGGGACAGGGGAGGATTAGTAGCACTGAAGCTTTCTTT. Protein sequence: CASGMGQGRISSTEAFF.

This sequence joins TRBV5-1 and TRBJ1-2; D is unclear. There are 14 residues in the CDR3. Germline V CDR1 and CDR2: SGHRS, YFSETQ. V lost 6 bases to trimming and J lost 4 bases, with 16 bases between them. CDR3 residues: CASKDPGGIYGYTF. CDR3 coding DNA: TGCGCCAGCAAGGATCCCGGAGGGATCTATGGCTACACCTTC.

V usage is TRBV4-1 and J usage is TRBJ1-5; D gene uncertain. The CDR3 contains 15 residues. Germline values: CDR1 MGHRA, CDR2 YSYEKL. V gave up 4 bases and J gave up 4 bases, with 14 bases separating them. The CDR3 here is CASSPAAGGNQPQHF. For the CDR3, the DNA is TGCGCCAGCAGCCCGGCGGCCGGAGGAAATCAGCCCCAGCATTTT.

The chain links TRBV6-5 to TRBJ2-7; 8 bases fit TRBD2. V shed 6 bases and J 3 bases; nucleotides not matched to a gene: 7. The germline CDR1 and CDR2 sequences are MNHEY and SVGAGI. The CDR3 sequence is 14 residues long. CDR3 residues: CASSGGGQGYEQYF. CDR3 nucleotide sequence: TGTGCCAGCAGCGGGGGGGGGCAGGGCTACGAGCAGTACTTC.

This clone has just a few counts. V usage is TRBV3-1 (or the pseudogene TRBV3-2) and J usage is TRBJ1-2, with D possibly TRBD1 on 5 matching bases. With 4 bases removed from V and 6 bases from J, the gap between germline ends came to 15 bases. The CDR3 has 14 amino acids. In germline, CDR1 is LGHDT, CDR2 YNNKEL (reference sequence). The CDR3 spells CASSRTSTADGYTF. CDR3 DNA sequence: TGTGCCAGCAGCCGCACATCGACAGCGGATGGCTACACCTTC.

This chain joins TRBV18 and TRBJ2-7; 8 bases line up with TRBD1. The germline V gene encodes CDR1 KGHSH and CDR2 LQKENI. This CDR3 has 14 residues. With V trimmed by 2 bases and J by 5 bases, 5 bases remained unmatched. The CDR3 coding sequence is TGTGCCAGCTCACCAACGCAGGGGGCCCACGAGCAGTACTTC. Residues: CASSPTQGAHEQYF.

The CDR3 coding sequence is TGTGCCAGCACCGGACAGGGGACAAATTCACCCCTCCACTTT. Its protein product is CASTGQGTNSPLHF. The rearrangement links TRBV6-5 to TRBJ1-6, with 9 positions matching TRBD1. CDR1 and CDR2 from the germline V gene are MNHEY and SVGAGI. CDR3 length equals 14 residues. Trimming cost V 7 bases and J 7 bases; bases outside gene matches: 5.